This TCR beta chain is from a study of cytomegalovirus exposure and HLA in healthy donors. Trimming removed 4 bases from V and 4 bases from J; junction bases left unmatched: 13. The CDR3 sequence is 18 residues long. Germline loops: CDR1 MGHDK, CDR2 SYGVNS. Use of 60 Vbeta and 13 Jbeta primers characterized the PCR. Libraries were prepared by immunoSEQ multiplex PCR; TCRdb keeps only in-frame clonotypes and omits some of them. The data show 150,000 to 200,000 clones, approximately 80% seen once. On this clone itself: Its antigen remains unidentified.

Study-level points and caveats: Three CMV-associated chains were confirmed in vitro to be specific for CMV antigens. With later analysis, a missense DCLRE1C variant became linked to TCR beta V- and J-gene trimming. Analyses of presence and absence presupposed an approximately uniform sequencing depth across donors.

Donors consisted of healthy bone marrow donors. The sample was PBMCs. The sequence was collected from a man between 18 and 29 years old in good health and CMV-seropositive. The chain has TRBV25-1 and TRBJ2-2; 9 bases are a match to TRBD1. The CDR3 reads CASSGYLTGGGGTGELFF. DNA for the CDR3: TGTGCCAGCAGTGGTTACCTCACAGGGGGCGGTGGCACCGGGGAGCTGTTTTTT.